The 26 T cell receptor beta chains given below trace back to one sample, sequenced in a study of siplizumab effects on memory and regulatory T cells. TCRdb keeps only in-frame clones here, not all; method: immunoSEQ multiplex PCR. The sample carries approximately 100,000 clones, 93% recorded once. Specimen: Tregs sorted from blood. These receptor sequences come from a human donor in good health.

This sequence joins TRBV10-3 and TRBJ2-7; tentatively, D is TRBD1 (5 bases). V lost 10 bases, J lost 1 base, and 14 bases lay in between. CDR1 and CDR2 from the germline V gene are ENHRY and SYGVKD. The CDR3 is made up of 13 amino acids. CDR3 in amino acids: CATHSRESYEQYF. The CDR3 DNA sequence: TGTGCCACCCACAGCAGGGAATCCTACGAGCAGTACTTC.

The genes are TRBV5-1 and TRBJ1-1; 10 bases are a match to TRBD1. Germline V gives CDR1 SGHRS, CDR2 YFSETQ. This CDR3 is built from 13 residues. The V segment lost 0 bases and the J segment 11 bases; nucleotides outside the gene matches: 4. The CDR3 DNA is TGCGCCAGCAGCTTGGGGGACAGGGGCAGGGCTTTCTTT. It encodes CASSLGDRGRAFF. Together with reference TRBV5-1 and TRBJ1-1, the CDR3 gives the full variable domain: KAGVTQTPRYLIKTRGQQVTLSCSPISGHRSVSWYQQTPGQGLQFLFEYFSETQRNKGNFPGRFSGRQFSNSRSEMNVSTLELGDSALYLCASSLGDRGRAFFGQGTRLTVV.

V gene TRBV6-6 combines with J gene TRBJ2-2, with TRBD1 matching over 7 bases. V lost 6 bases, J lost 1 base, and 5 bases stayed unmatched. Looked up from germline, CDR1 is MNHNY and CDR2 is SVGAGI (reference sequence). The CDR3 has 15 residues. As DNA, the CDR3 is TGTGCCAGCAGCCTGACAGGGCAGAACACCGGGGAGCTGTTTTTT. Its protein product is CASSLTGQNTGELFF.

This chain connects TRBV6-1 to TRBJ2-7, with a tentative D call TRBD2 (5 bases). This CDR3 region has 13 residues. The germline gives CDR1 MNHNS, CDR2 SASEGT. V was shortened by 0 bases and J by 6 bases, with 9 bases between the two germline ends. The CDR3 spells CASSEALRGEQYF. The CDR3 region has the DNA TGTGCCAGCAGTGAAGCGCTTCGGGGCGAGCAGTACTTC.

The rearrangement joins TRBV7-9 to TRBJ1-1, with D perhaps matching TRBD1 (5 bases). CDR1 is SEHNR, CDR2 FQNEAQ, per germline (reference sequence). The CDR3 is 14 residues long. V gave up 5 bases and J gave up 4 bases, with 14 bases separating them. The CDR3 spells CASSRGGVGTEAFF. CDR3 bases: TGTGCCAGCAGCCGGGGCGGGGTAGGCACTGAAGCTTTCTTT.

The CDR3 sequence: CASFTPLNNEQFF. The CDR3 DNA is TGTGCCAGTTTCACCCCCTTGAACAATGAGCAGTTCTTC. The chain is built from TRBV6-1 and TRBJ2-1; no reliable D call. This CDR3 comprises 13 residues. CDR1 MNHNS and CDR2 SASEGT come from the germline V gene. V was cut by 9 bases and J by 5 bases, with 14 bases left in between.

This chain uses TRBV7-2 with TRBJ2-3; weak D call: TRBD1 (5 bases). The CDR3 has 13 amino acids. Trimming took 4 bases from V and 5 from J, leaving 10 bases between them. CDR1 and CDR2 (germline): SGHTA, FQGNSA. The CDR3 DNA follows: TGTGCCAGCAGCTCCACCAGGGTAGATACGCAGTATTTT. Translating it yields CASSSTRVDTQYF.

This sequence joins TRBV7-2 and TRBJ2-5, with no clear D. The CDR3 is 13 residues long. Trimming took off 0 bases at V and 5 bases at J, with 7 bases between the two ends. Germline V gene lookup returns CDR1 SGHTA and CDR2 FQGNSA. The CDR3 DNA reads as TGTGCCAGCAGCTTAGCCGCGACGGAGACCCAGTACTTC. This codes for CASSLAATETQYF.

The chain links TRBV6-1 to TRBJ2-3; 11 bases are a match to TRBD2. The V gene's germline CDR1 is MNHNS and CDR2 SASEGT. The CDR3 sequence is 16 residues long. J gave up 2 bases and V 4 bases, and 5 bases lay outside the gene matches. CDR3 in DNA: TGTGCCAGCAGTGTCTTAGCGGGGGGGGTCACAGATACGCAGTATTTT. This sequence encodes CASSVLAGGVTDTQYF.

The sample holds one count of this clone. V is TRBV4-1 and J is TRBJ2-5; 9 bases line up with TRBD2. Germline V gene sequence: CDR1 MGHRA, CDR2 YSYEKL. V lost 4 bases to trimming and J lost 4 bases; unmatched junction nucleotides: 7. This CDR3 has 15 amino acids. The CDR3 bases are TGCGCCAGCAGCCGTAGGGCACTAGCGGGAGAGACCCAGTACTTC. This gives the protein CASSRRALAGETQYF.

V usage is TRBV18 and J usage is TRBJ1-1; no clear D gene. Trimming shortened V by 0 bases and J by 4 bases, and 15 bases separated the two germline ends. CDR3 length equals 16 residues. In germline, CDR1 is KGHSH, CDR2 LQKENI. As DNA, the CDR3 is TGTGCCAGCTCACCACCGGGTCTCCCGGGAGGCACTGAAGCTTTCTTT. Translation gives CASSPPGLPGGTEAFF.

The chain employs TRBV19 and TRBJ2-3; 9 bases map to TRBD1. CDR1 and CDR2 from the germline V gene are LNHDA and SQIVND (reference sequence). Trimming cost V 3 bases and J 4 bases; bases outside gene matches: 8. CDR3 length equals 16 residues. In nucleotides, the CDR3 is TGTGCCAGTAGTATCACAGGGGGCGCAATCCCAGATACGCAGTATTTT. Its translation is CASSITGGAIPDTQYF.

The J gene is TRBJ2-5, the V gene TRBV25-1; D ambiguous. The V end was cut by 4 bases, the J end by 5 bases, with 8 bases between. The CDR3 length is 12 residues. Germline CDR1 is MGHDK and CDR2 is SYGVNS. The CDR3 nucleotides read TGTGCCAGCAGTGGACTTCCGGAGACCCAGTACTTC. Translated: CASSGLPETQYF.

V and J are TRBV7-9 and TRBJ2-1; TRBD1 agrees at 7 bases. Germline V CDR1 and CDR2: SEHNR, FQNEAQ (reference sequence). This CDR3 region has 13 residues. V lost 5 bases and J lost 6; bases outside the gene matches: 4. The DNA for the CDR3 is TGTGCCAGCAGCCTAGGGACAGCCAATGAGCAGTTCTTC. Its protein product is CASSLGTANEQFF.

V and J are TRBV23-1 and TRBJ1-2; TRBD1 might be the D (5 bases). TRBV23-1 is treated as an ORF (open reading frame) with a function not yet certain. Trimming shortened V by 2 bases and J by 7 bases, and 29 bases separated the two germline ends. The CDR3 extends over 19 amino acids. CDR3 protein: CASSQNAPLGRTIWSGYTF. As DNA, the CDR3 is TGCGCCAGCAGTCAAAACGCCCCTCTGGGACGGACCATTTGGTCTGGCTACACCTTC.

This clone was recorded once. The gene calls are TRBV6-1 and TRBJ1-4; the D is unclear. The CDR3 consists of 14 residues. Germline CDR1 reads MNHNS; CDR2 reads SASEGT. V dropped 4 bases and J dropped 5 bases, with 11 bases sitting between them. The CDR3 DNA reads TGTGCCAGCAGTGTAGAGATATGGAATGAAAAACTGTTTTTT. Protein product: CASSVEIWNEKLFF.

The rearrangement uses TRBV11-3 and TRBJ2-5; D possibly uses TRBD1 or TRBD2 (5 bases each). Near its end, the DNA agrees better with TRBJ2-7, so the J call may be wrong. The germline V gene has CDR1 SGHNT and CDR2 YENEEA. The CDR3 totals 16 residues. CDR3: CASSLLRGRGSYEQYF. CDR3 nucleotides: TGTGCCAGCAGCTTGCTCCGGGGCAGAGGCTCCTACGAGCAGTACTTC.

This clone was seen more than once but under ten times. V usage is TRBV2 and J usage is TRBJ1-1; D gene uncertain. CDR1 and CDR2 (germline): SNHLY, FYNNEI. The V gene lost 4 bases and the J gene lost 4 bases, with 10 bases spanning the gap. The CDR3 has 13 amino acids. CDR3 coding DNA: TGTGCCAGCAGTGGCCGAGAGGGCACTGAAGCTTTCTTT. Encoded protein: CASSGREGTEAFF. The full variable domain, rest sourced from reference TRBV2 and TRBJ1-1, is EPEVTQTPSHQVTQMGQEVILRCVPISNHLYFYWYRQILGQKVEFLVSFYNNEISEKSEIFDDQFSVERPDGSNFTLKIRSTKLEDSAMYFCASSGREGTEAFFGQGTRLTVV.

The chain has TRBV7-9 and TRBJ2-7; D is unclear. V gave up 1 base and J gave up 4 bases, with 8 bases separating them. The V gene's germline CDR1 is SEHNR and CDR2 FQNEAQ (reference sequence). CDR3 length: 13 amino acids. This chain's CDR3 is CASSLGFGYEQYF. As DNA, the CDR3 is TGTGCCAGCAGCTTAGGTTTTGGATACGAGCAGTACTTC.

The gene calls are TRBV6-1 and TRBJ2-7; 11 positions agree with TRBD1. Germline loops: CDR1 MNHNS, CDR2 SASEGT. The CDR3 is 14 amino acids. The ends lost 6 bases at V and 6 bases at J; junction bases unmatched: 7. CDR3 in DNA: TGTGCCAGCAGGCCCGGACAGGGGGCGGGCGAGCAGTACTTC. Encoded protein: CASRPGQGAGEQYF.

The CDR3 region has the DNA TGCAGTGCCCGTACAGGAAACACCATATATTTT. Protein: CSARTGNTIYF. The chain carries TRBV20-1 and TRBJ1-3, with D unresolved. Deletions cut 6 bases from V and 4 bases from J, with 7 bases between. Germline V gene sequence: CDR1 DFQATT, CDR2 SNEGSKA (reference sequence). The CDR3 covers 11 residues.

The chain combines TRBV10-3 with TRBJ1-1; D might be TRBD1 (6 bases). The CDR3 has 14 amino acids. V lost 6 bases and J lost 5, with 16 bases in between. Germline V gives CDR1 ENHRY, CDR2 SYGVKD. The CDR3 DNA sequence: TGTGCCATCAGGCCCCAGGGGAGGGGGACTGAAGCTTTCTTT. This codes for CAIRPQGRGTEAFF.

The genes are TRBV2 and TRBJ2-1; TRBD2 matches 13 bases. This CDR3 has 15 residues. The V gene end was trimmed by 6 bases and the J gene end by 5 bases; junction bases not matched to a gene: 4. Germline V gene sequence: CDR1 SNHLY, CDR2 FYNNEI. CDR3 DNA sequence: TGTGCCAGCAGGTCACTAGCGGGAGGGGACAATGAGCAGTTCTTC. Amino acids: CASRSLAGGDNEQFF. The full variable domain, in which reference TRBV2 and TRBJ2-1 provide the parts outside the CDR3, is EPEVTQTPSHQVTQMGQEVILRCVPISNHLYFYWYRQILGQKVEFLVSFYNNEISEKSEIFDDQFSVERPDGSNFTLKIRSTKLEDSAMYFCASRSLAGGDNEQFFGPGTRLTVL.

Only a few counts were recorded for this clone. The chain is built from TRBV30 and TRBJ1-1, with D hard to call. Germline CDR1 reads GTSNPN; CDR2 reads SVGIG (reference sequence). With 4 bases removed from V and 5 bases from J, the gap between germline ends came to 14 bases. The CDR3 length is 13 residues. CDR3 amino acids: CAWNIKVWTEAFF. CDR3 DNA sequence: TGTGCCTGGAATATTAAGGTCTGGACTGAAGCTTTCTTT.

The gene calls are TRBV6-1 and TRBJ2-2; D is unresolved. V dropped 2 bases and J dropped 3 bases, with 13 bases sitting between them. Per germline, CDR1 MNHNS and CDR2 SASEGT. The CDR3 loop spans 16 amino acids. The CDR3 sequence is CASSELIGIYTGELFF. The DNA for the CDR3 is TGTGCCAGCAGTGAATTAATAGGGATCTACACCGGGGAGCTGTTTTTT.

V and J are TRBV4-1 and TRBJ1-3; no clear D gene. There are 15 residues in the CDR3. Deletions cut 4 bases from V and 2 bases from J, with 12 bases between. Germline CDR1 MGHRA, CDR2 YSYEKL. The CDR3 DNA follows: TGCGCCAGCAGCCCCTCCTCGGGTCCTGGAAACACCATATATTTT. It is translated as CASSPSSGPGNTIYF.